The 6 T cell receptor beta chains below all came from one sample that was sequenced in a study of patients and donors after allogeneic stem cell transplantation (dated by TCRdb to 2018 to 2021). The library was made by RT-PCR. The instrument given in TCRdb is NextSeq 550. TCRdb passed the public sequencing reads through fastp at Q25 and MiXCR, retaining productive beta sequences. Every CDR3 protein is listed once, alongside the most common genes and DNA of its rows. The sample profile shows 390,000 or so distinct CDR3 sequences; 16% of them were found once. The biggest ten clones account for 7.2% of the sample. The sample comprised blood, either unsorted or a sorted T cell fraction (not recorded which). The source is a human donor who was either an allogeneic HSCT recipient or a stem cell or donor lymphocyte infusion donor (not recorded which). It is not recorded whose cells these are; they may come from a transplant donor.

The chain carries TRBV5-6 and TRBJ1-6, with D perhaps TRBD1 (5 bases). The germline V gene has CDR1 SGHDT and CDR2 YYEEEE. The length of the CDR3 is 13 residues. Trimming pared 2 bases from V and 9 bases from J, leaving 9 bases between. The CDR3 region has the DNA TGTGCCAGCAGCTTCGGGACGACTTCACCCCTCCACTTT. It codes for CASSFGTTSPLHF.

Notes on this clonotype: Germline and junction disagree at one end, which may indicate a read error. The chain has TRBV11-2 and TRBJ1-4, with D perhaps matching TRBD1 (6 bases). Germline V gene lookup returns CDR1 SGHAT and CDR2 FQNNGV. The CDR3 loop spans 16 amino acids. The CDR3 DNA follows: TGTGACAGCAGGCGACTCAGGGGTCCAACTAATGAAAAACTGTTTTTT. It yields the protein CDSRRLRGPTNEKLFF.

This clonotype has a handful of counts. The CDR3 reads CASSFRGSWDSPLHF. CDR3 sequence (DNA): TGTGCCAGCAGCTTCAGGGGATCTTGGGATTCACCCCTCCACTTT. The genes are TRBV9 and TRBJ1-6; possible D gene TRBD1, 6 bases. Looked up from germline, CDR1 is SGDLS and CDR2 is YYNGEE. V dropped 4 bases and J dropped 8 bases, with 16 bases sitting between them. CDR3 length equals 15 residues.

This clonotype has a handful of counts. The germline gene is not matched at one end of the junction; a read error may be the cause. This chain joins TRBV20-1 and TRBJ2-7; TRBD1 aligns across 9 bases. The germline CDR1 and CDR2 sequences are DFQATT and SNEGSKA (reference sequence). CDR3 length: 13 residues. This chain's CDR3 is CSTRQGGSYEQYF. Written as DNA, the CDR3 is TGCAGTACTAGACAGGGGGGCTCCTACGAGCAGTACTTC.

This sequence joins TRBV7-9 and TRBJ1-5; D gene uncertain. Deletions cut 2 bases from V and 8 bases from J, with 10 bases between. The length of the CDR3 is 13 residues. Germline CDR1 reads SEHNR; CDR2 reads FQNEAQ (reference sequence). CDR3 DNA: TGTGCCAGCAGCTTAAGGCCCTTGGAGCCCCAGCATTTT. Its translation is CASSLRPLEPQHF.

This clonotype was picked up a small number of times. This sequence joins TRBV18 and TRBJ1-2; 9 positions match TRBD1. Looked up from germline, CDR1 is KGHSH and CDR2 is LQKENI. The length of the CDR3 is 15 residues. V lost 4 bases and J lost 7; bases outside the gene matches: 10. The CDR3 nucleotides are TGTGCCAGCTCACAAACCGGGACAGGGTTCTTTGGCTACACCTTC. Protein: CASSQTGTGFFGYTF.